Reported below is one T cell receptor (beta chain). CDR3 size: 15 residues. CDR1 and CDR2 (germline): SGHNT, YYREEE (reference sequence). Between the trimmed V and J ends, which lost 9 bases and 6 bases, there was a span of 23 bases. This sample was taken from a study of T cell changes during pregnancy in multiple sclerosis. The protocol was immunoSEQ multiplex PCR, while the TCRdb copy is restricted to in-frame clones and leaves out a portion. Of 37,000 or so clones listed, around 90% are singletons. Sequencing used CD4+ T cells from peripheral blood mononuclear cells, obtained before pregnancy. The TCR comes from a female donor with multiple sclerosis, enrolled in a pregnancy study. This chain links TRBV5-4 with TRBJ2-3, with a tentative D call TRBD2 (5 bases). The CDR3 is CATSNGIRGSDTQYF. Written as DNA, the CDR3 is TGTGCCACCAGTAACGGGATACGAGGTAGTGATACGCAGTATTTT.